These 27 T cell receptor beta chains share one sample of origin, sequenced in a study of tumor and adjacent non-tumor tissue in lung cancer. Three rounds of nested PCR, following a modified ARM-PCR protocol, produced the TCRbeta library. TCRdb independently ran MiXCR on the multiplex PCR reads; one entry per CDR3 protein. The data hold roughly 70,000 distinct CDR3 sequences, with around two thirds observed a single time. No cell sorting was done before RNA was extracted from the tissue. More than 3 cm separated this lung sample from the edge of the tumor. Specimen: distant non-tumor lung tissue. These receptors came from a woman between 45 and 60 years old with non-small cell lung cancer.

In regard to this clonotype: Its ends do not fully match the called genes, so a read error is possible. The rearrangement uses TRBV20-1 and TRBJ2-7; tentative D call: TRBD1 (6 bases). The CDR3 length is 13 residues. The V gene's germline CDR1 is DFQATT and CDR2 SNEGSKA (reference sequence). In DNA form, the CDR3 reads TGCAGTGTTAGGCCCCTGGACAGCTACGAGCAGTATTTC. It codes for CSVRPLDSYEQYF.

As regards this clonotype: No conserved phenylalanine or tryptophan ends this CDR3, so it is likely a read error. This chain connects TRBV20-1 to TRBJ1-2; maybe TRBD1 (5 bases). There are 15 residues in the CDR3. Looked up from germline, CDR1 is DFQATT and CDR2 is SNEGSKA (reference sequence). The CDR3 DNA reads TGCAGTGCTAGAGGGGCAGGGTTATCTAATTATGGCTACACCTTG. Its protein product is CSARGAGLSNYGYTL.

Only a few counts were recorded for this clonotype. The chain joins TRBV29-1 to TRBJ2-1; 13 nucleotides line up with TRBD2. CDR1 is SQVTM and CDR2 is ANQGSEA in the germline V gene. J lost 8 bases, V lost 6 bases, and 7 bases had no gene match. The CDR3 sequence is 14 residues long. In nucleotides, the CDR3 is TGCAGCGTAGATGGACTAGCGGGAGTGGATGAGCAGTTCTTC. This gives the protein CSVDGLAGVDEQFF.

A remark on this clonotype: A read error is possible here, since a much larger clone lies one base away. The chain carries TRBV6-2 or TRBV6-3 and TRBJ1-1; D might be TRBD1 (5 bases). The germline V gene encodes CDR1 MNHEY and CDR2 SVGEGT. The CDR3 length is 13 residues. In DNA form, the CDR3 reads TGTGCCTGCAGTTCCTCGGGGGGCACTGAAGCTTTCTTT. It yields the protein CACSSSGGTEAFF.

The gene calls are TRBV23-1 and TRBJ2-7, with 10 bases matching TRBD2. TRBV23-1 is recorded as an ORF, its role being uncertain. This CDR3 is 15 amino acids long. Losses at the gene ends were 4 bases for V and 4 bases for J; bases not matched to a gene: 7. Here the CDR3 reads CASSPGLAGAYEQYF. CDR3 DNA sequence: TGCGCCAGCAGTCCAGGCCTAGCGGGGGCTTACGAGCAGTACTTC.

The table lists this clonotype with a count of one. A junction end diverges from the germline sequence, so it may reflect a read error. In DNA, the CDR3 is TGTGTCAGCAGCTTAAATCTCGGTAATGAGCAGTTCTTC. This encodes CVSSLNLGNEQFF. The V and J genes are TRBV11-2 and TRBJ2-1, with unresolved D. CDR3 length: 13 amino acids. Germline loops: CDR1 SGHAT, CDR2 FQNNGV.

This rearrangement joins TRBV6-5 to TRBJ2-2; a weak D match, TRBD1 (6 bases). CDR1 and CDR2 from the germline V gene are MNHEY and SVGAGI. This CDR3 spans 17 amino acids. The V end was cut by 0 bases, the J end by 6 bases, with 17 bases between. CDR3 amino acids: CASSYSTRGDYAGELFF. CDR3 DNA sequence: TGTGCCAGCAGTTACTCTACCAGGGGCGATTACGCCGGGGAGCTGTTTTTT.

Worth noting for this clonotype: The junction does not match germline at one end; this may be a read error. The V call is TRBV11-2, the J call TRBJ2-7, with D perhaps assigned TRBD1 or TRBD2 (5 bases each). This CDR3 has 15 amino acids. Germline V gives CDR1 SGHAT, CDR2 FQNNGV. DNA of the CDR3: TGCGCCAGCAGCTCGGGAACAGGCCGGACCTACGAGCTGTACTTC. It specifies CASSSGTGRTYELYF.

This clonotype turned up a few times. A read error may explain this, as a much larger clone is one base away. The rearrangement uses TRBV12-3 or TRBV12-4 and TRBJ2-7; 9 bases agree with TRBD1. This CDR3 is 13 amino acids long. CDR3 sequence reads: CASSRTGADDQYF. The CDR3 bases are TGTGCCAGCAGTCGGACAGGGGCGGACGACCAGTACTTC.

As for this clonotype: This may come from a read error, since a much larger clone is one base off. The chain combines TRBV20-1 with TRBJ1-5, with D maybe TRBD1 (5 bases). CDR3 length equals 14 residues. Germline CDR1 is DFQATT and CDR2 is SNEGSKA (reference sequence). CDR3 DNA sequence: TGCAATGCTAGTTCGGGGCGACCGTGGGAGCCCCAGCATTTT. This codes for CNASSGRPWEPQHF.

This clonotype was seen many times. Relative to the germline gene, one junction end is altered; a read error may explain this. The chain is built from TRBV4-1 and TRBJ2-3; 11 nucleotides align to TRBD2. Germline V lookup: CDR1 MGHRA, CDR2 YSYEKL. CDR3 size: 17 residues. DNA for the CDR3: TGCGCCAGCAGACAAGGCCCTCTAGCGGGAGGTACAGATACGCAGTATTTT. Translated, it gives CASRQGPLAGGTDTQYF.

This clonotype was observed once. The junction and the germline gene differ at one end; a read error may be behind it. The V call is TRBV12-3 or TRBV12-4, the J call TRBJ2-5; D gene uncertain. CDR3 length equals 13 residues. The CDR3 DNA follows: TGTGCCAGCAACCTTAACGTCGGAGAGACCCAGTGCTTC. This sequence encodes CASNLNVGETQCF.

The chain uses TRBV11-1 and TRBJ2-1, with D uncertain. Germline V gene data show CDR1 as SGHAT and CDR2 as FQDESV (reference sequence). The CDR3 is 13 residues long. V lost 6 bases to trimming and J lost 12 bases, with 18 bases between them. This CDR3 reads CASSFPPGDGQFF. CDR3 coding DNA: TGTGCCAGCAGTTTCCCTCCAGGCGACGGGCAGTTCTTC.

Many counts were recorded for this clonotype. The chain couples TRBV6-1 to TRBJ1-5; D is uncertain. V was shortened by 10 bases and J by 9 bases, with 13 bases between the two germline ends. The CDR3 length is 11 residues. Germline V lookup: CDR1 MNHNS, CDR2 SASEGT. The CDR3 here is CATSMGGPQHF. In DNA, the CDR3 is TGTGCCACCTCGATGGGTGGGCCCCAGCATTTT.

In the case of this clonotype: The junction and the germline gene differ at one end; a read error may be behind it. The CDR3 region has the DNA TGTACCAGCAGGACTAGCAGGAGGGCCTACAATGAGCAGTTCTTC. This codes for CTSRTSRRAYNEQFF. V is TRBV6-5 and J is TRBJ2-1; 8 positions match TRBD2. The CDR3 is made up of 15 amino acids. The germline V gene has CDR1 MNHEY and CDR2 SVGAGI.

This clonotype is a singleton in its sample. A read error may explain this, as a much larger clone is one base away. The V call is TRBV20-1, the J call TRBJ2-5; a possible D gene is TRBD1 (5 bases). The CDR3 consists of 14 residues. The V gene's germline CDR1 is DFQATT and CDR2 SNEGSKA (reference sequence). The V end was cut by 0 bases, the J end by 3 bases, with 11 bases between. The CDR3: CSARELAGKETQYF. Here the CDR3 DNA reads TGCAGTGCTAGAGAACTCGCAGGGAAAGAGACCCAGTACTTC.

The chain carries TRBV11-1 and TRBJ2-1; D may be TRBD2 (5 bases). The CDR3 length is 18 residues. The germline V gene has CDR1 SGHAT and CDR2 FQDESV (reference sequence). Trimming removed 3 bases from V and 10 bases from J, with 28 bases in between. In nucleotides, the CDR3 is TGTGCCAGCAGCTTTTTTAAAGACGGAGGACTCCCGGCAAGAGAGCAGTTCTTC. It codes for CASSFFKDGGLPAREQFF.

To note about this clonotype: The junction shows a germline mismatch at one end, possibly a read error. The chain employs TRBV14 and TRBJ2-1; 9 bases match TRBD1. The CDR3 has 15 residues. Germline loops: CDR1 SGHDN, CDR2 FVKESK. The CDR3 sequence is CASSRTGGAYNGQFF. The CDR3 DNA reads TGTGCCAGCAGCCGTACAGGGGGCGCCTACAATGGGCAGTTCTTC.

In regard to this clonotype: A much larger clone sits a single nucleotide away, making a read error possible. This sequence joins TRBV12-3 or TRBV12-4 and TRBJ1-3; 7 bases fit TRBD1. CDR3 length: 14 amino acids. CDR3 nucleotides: TGTGCCAGCAGAACGGGACAGTCTGGAAACACCAGATATTTT. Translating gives CASRTGQSGNTRYF.

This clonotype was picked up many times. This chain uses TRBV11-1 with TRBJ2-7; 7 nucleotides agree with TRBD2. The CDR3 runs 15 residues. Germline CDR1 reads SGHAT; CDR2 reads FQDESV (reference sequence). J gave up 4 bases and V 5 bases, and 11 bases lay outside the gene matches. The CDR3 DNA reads TGTGCCAGCAGCCGACTGGGACCGGGGGGATACGAGCAGTACTTC. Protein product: CASSRLGPGGYEQYF.

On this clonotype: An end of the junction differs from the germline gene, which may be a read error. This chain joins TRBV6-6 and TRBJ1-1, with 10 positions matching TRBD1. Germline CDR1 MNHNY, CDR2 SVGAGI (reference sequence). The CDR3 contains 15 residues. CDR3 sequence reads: CASSHPGQGDTEAFF. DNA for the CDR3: TGTGCCAGCAGTCACCCCGGACAGGGGGACACCGAAGCTTTCTTT.

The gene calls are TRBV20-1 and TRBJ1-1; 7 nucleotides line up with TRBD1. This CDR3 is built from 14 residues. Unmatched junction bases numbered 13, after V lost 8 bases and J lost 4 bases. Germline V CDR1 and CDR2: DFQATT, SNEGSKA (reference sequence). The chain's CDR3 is CSPLAGGFVTEAFF. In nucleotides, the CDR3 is TGCAGTCCGTTAGCAGGGGGTTTCGTCACTGAAGCTTTCTTT.

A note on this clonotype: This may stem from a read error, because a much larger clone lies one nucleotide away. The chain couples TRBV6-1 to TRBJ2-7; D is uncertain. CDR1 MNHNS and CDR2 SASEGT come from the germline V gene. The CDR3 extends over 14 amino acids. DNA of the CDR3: TGTGCCAGCAGGAGGTCTGATTCCGCCTACGAGAAGTACTTC. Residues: CASRRSDSAYEKYF.

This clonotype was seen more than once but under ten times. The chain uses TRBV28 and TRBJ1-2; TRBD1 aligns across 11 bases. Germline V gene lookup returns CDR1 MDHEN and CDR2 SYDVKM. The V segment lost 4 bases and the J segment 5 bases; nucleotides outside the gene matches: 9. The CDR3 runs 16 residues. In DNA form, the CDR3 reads TGTGCCAGCAGTTGGGGGACAGGGGGTTTAGGGTATGGCTACACCTTC. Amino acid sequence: CASSWGTGGLGYGYTF.

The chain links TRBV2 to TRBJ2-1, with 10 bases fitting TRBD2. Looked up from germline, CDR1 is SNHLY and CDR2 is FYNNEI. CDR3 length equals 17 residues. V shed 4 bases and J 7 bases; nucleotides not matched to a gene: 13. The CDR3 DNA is TGTGCCAGCAGTGTCTTTGGGGCTAGCGGGAGTAGTAATGAGCAGTTCTTC. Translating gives CASSVFGASGSSNEQFF.

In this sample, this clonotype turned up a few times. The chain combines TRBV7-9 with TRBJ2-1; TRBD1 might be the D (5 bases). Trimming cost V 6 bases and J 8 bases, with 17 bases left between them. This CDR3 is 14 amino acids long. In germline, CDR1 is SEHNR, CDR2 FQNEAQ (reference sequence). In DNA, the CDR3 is TGTGCCAGCAGTCTGCAGGGCCTCTGGGATGAGCAGTTCTTC. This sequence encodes CASSLQGLWDEQFF.

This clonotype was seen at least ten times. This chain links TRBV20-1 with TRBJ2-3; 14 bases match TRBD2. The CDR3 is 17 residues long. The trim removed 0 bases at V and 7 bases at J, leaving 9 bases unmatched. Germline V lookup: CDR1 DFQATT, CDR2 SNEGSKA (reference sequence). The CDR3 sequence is CSARDLRTSGRMYTQYF. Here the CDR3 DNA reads TGCAGTGCTAGAGATCTCAGGACTAGCGGGAGGATGTATACGCAGTATTTT.